Listed here are 20 T cell receptor beta chains from one sample, sequenced in a study of beta chain features in type 1 diabetes. Their target antigens are unknown. The study reverse transcribed the entire isolated RNA, so it sequenced expressed TCRB transcripts. Profiled with immunoSEQ multiplex PCR; TCRdb holds only in-frame clones, not every one. The sample holds 250,000 to 300,000 clones, approximately 25% seen once. General observations from the study: TCRB CDR3s from Type 1 diabetes patients were moderately but significantly shorter in all four CD4+ subsets.

Sequenced input: naive CD4+ T cells from blood. All receptors come from a woman aged 25 to 39 with type 1 diabetes.

J is TRBJ1-1 and V is TRBV4-1, with D maybe TRBD1 (6 bases). Germline-derived CDR1 and CDR2 are MGHRA and YSYEKL. This CDR3 has 15 residues. Trimming stripped 4 bases from V and 0 bases from J, with 12 bases between. The CDR3 DNA sequence: TGCGCCAGCAGCCGGTGGACAGCAATGAACACTGAAGCTTTCTTT. Protein: CASSRWTAMNTEAFF.

J is TRBJ2-1 and V is TRBV2; 9 bases agree with TRBD2. The V gene's germline CDR1 is SNHLY and CDR2 FYNNEI. This CDR3 contains 15 residues. The J segment lost 6 bases and the V segment lost 7 bases, leaving 10 bases of the junction unmatched. In nucleotides, the CDR3 is TGTGCCAGCAAGGGAATAGCGGGAGCCCTCAATGAGCAGTTCTTC. This gives the protein CASKGIAGALNEQFF.

The chain recombines TRBV7-9 with TRBJ2-7, with 8 bases identical to TRBD2. CDR1 is SEHNR and CDR2 is FQNEAQ in the germline V gene (reference sequence). The CDR3 runs 15 residues. V was pared by 0 bases and J by 0 bases, with 1 base of the junction left unmatched. CDR3 sequence reads: CASSLASGNSYEQYF. CDR3 in DNA: TGTGCCAGCAGCTTAGCTAGCGGGAACTCCTACGAGCAGTACTTC.

In its sample, this clone was seen a few times. This chain connects TRBV6-5 to TRBJ2-7, with a possible D match to TRBD2 (6 bases). CDR1 is MNHEY and CDR2 is SVGAGI in the germline V gene. The CDR3 sequence is 13 residues long. The DNA of the CDR3 is TGTGCAGTTCGGGACGGGAGCTCCTACGAGCAGTACTTC. It yields the protein CAVRDGSSYEQYF.

V is TRBV18 and J is TRBJ1-2; weak D call: TRBD1 (5 bases). CDR3 length: 14 amino acids. Germline V gives CDR1 KGHSH, CDR2 LQKENI. The V gene lost 1 base and the J gene lost 6 bases, with 12 bases spanning the gap. The CDR3 is CASSPQGQGDGYTF. The CDR3 coding sequence is TGTGCCAGCTCACCACAGGGTCAGGGCGATGGCTACACCTTC.

This clone was recorded a few times. J is TRBJ2-5 and V is TRBV11-2, with 7 bases fitting TRBD1. Germline CDR1 and CDR2: SGHAT and FQNNGV. This CDR3 region has 13 residues. J was trimmed by 3 bases and V by 5 bases; bases with no gene match: 3. Here the CDR3 reads CASSRDREETQYF. CDR3 in DNA: TGTGCCAGCAGCCGCGACAGGGAAGAGACCCAGTACTTC.

This clone has just one count. The genes are TRBV14 and TRBJ2-7; unclear D gene. Germline lookup yields CDR1 SGHDN and CDR2 FVKESK. CDR3 length equals 13 residues. Deletions cut 1 base from V and 0 bases from J, with 4 bases between. CDR3: CASSQASSYEQYF. The CDR3 nucleotides are TGTGCCAGCAGCCAAGCTAGCTCCTACGAGCAGTACTTC.

A few counts support this clone. J is TRBJ1-1 and V is TRBV2; D is possibly TRBD1 (6 bases). Trimming took off 5 bases at V and 1 base at J, with 11 bases between the two ends. This CDR3 is 14 amino acids long. Germline V gene lookup returns CDR1 SNHLY and CDR2 FYNNEI. CDR3 region: CASSFGQWNTEAFF. The CDR3 DNA reads as TGTGCCAGCAGTTTTGGACAGTGGAACACTGAAGCTTTCTTT.

This chain links TRBV27 with TRBJ2-7; tentative D call: TRBD1 (5 bases). Germline V gene lookup returns CDR1 MNHEY and CDR2 SMNVEV (reference sequence). CDR3 length: 13 amino acids. Trimming cost V 3 bases and J 2 bases, with 8 bases left between them. CDR3 DNA: TGTGCCAGCAGTTTGACAGCCCCCTACGAGCAGTACTTC. This sequence encodes CASSLTAPYEQYF.

The genes are TRBV5-1 and TRBJ2-1; D uncertain. V lost 0 bases and J lost 0, with 7 bases in between. CDR1 and CDR2 (germline): SGHRS, YFSETQ. The CDR3 length is 15 residues. CDR3: CASSLVAPSYNEQFF. CDR3 nucleotide sequence: TGCGCCAGCAGCTTGGTAGCTCCCTCCTACAATGAGCAGTTCTTC.

The V gene is TRBV27, the J gene TRBJ2-7; 8 nucleotides match TRBD1. V was clipped by 4 bases and J by 3 bases; unmatched bases: 8. The CDR3 loop spans 15 amino acids. The germline V gene has CDR1 MNHEY and CDR2 SMNVEV (reference sequence). Here the CDR3 DNA reads TGTGCCAGCAGTTCAATGGGACAGGTCGTCTACGAGCAGTACTTC. As protein: CASSSMGQVVYEQYF.

This CDR3 reads CASSPQGAADTQYF. The CDR3 region has the DNA TGTGCCAGCAGCCCTCAGGGTGCCGCGGATACGCAGTATTTT. The J gene is TRBJ2-3, the V gene TRBV2; the D gene is possibly TRBD1 (5 bases). The CDR3 contains 14 residues. The V end was cut by 6 bases, the J end by 6 bases, with 16 bases between. Germline CDR1 SNHLY, CDR2 FYNNEI.

In this sample, this clone turned up a few times. The V call is TRBV28, the J call TRBJ2-7, with D unclear. The CDR3 runs to 11 residues. From germline, CDR1 is MDHEN and CDR2 SYDVKM. Trimming stripped 3 bases from V and 4 bases from J, with 4 bases between. The CDR3 sequence: CASSFVYEQYF. Here the CDR3 DNA reads TGTGCCAGCAGTTTCGTATACGAGCAGTACTTC.

This sequence joins TRBV28 and TRBJ2-7; 7 bases align to TRBD2. There are 14 residues in the CDR3. The germline CDR1 and CDR2 sequences are MDHEN and SYDVKM. The ends lost 7 bases at V and 4 bases at J; junction bases unmatched: 10. CDR3 region: CASTPRSGKYEQYF. CDR3 DNA: TGTGCCAGCACCCCTCGAAGCGGGAAATACGAGCAGTACTTC.

In its sample, this clone was seen a few times. The gene calls are TRBV7-2 and TRBJ2-2; perhaps TRBD1 as D (7 bases). Germline assignment: CDR1 SGHTA and CDR2 FQGNSA. CDR3 length: 17 residues. The V end lost 1 base, the J end lost 2 bases, and 14 bases lay between the germline ends. For the CDR3, the DNA is TGTGCCAGCAGCTTAGGGAGGGGGACAGCTAACACCGGGGAGCTGTTTTTT. This encodes CASSLGRGTANTGELFF. The whole variable domain, filled in from reference TRBV7-2 and TRBJ2-2, reads GAGVSQSPSNKVTEKGKDVELRCDPISGHTALYWYRQSLGQGLEFLIYFQGNSAPDKSGLPSDRFSAERTGGSVSTLTIQRTQQEDSAVYLCASSLGRGTANTGELFFGEGSRLTVL.

This clone has more than one count but fewer than ten. The chain joins TRBV19 to TRBJ1-1; D remains ambiguous. The CDR3 extends over 13 amino acids. From germline, CDR1 is LNHDA and CDR2 SQIVND (reference sequence). V gave up 8 bases and J gave up 0 bases, with 10 bases separating them. CDR3 in DNA: TGTGCCAGTTCCGCGATCATGAACACTGAAGCTTTCTTT. Amino acid sequence: CASSAIMNTEAFF.

Points on this clone: This sample includes further DNA sequences coding for the same CDR3. The chain is built from TRBV5-1 and TRBJ2-7; 9 nucleotides agree with TRBD1. Germline V gene lookup returns CDR1 SGHRS and CDR2 YFSETQ. With 2 bases clipped from V and 5 bases from J, the junction kept 2 bases outside the gene matches. CDR3 length: 13 residues. In DNA, the CDR3 is TGCGCCAGCAGCTTAACAGGGGGCAACGAGCAGTACTTC. Its protein product is CASSLTGGNEQYF.

In this sample, this clone turned up a few times. The CDR3 is CASSSRQGPEQYF. CDR3 DNA: TGTGCCAGTAGTTCCCGACAGGGGCCCGAGCAGTACTTC. V gene TRBV19 combines with J gene TRBJ2-7; 8 nucleotides align to TRBD1. The CDR3 length is 13 residues. The ends lost 5 bases at V and 6 bases at J; junction bases unmatched: 6. The germline gives CDR1 LNHDA, CDR2 SQIVND (reference sequence).

The CDR3 here is CAWGQGMDTEAFF. The DNA for the CDR3 is TGTGCCTGGGGACAGGGGATGGACACTGAAGCTTTCTTT. The V and J genes are TRBV30 and TRBJ1-1, with TRBD1 identical over 9 bases. CDR3 length: 13 residues. CDR1 is GTSNPN and CDR2 is SVGIG in the germline V gene (reference sequence). V lost 5 bases and J lost 3; bases outside the gene matches: 4.

This clone was observed a few times. This chain joins TRBV4-2 and TRBJ1-5; a possible D gene is TRBD1 (5 bases). Germline CDR1 LGHNA, CDR2 YNFKEQ. Trimming removed 3 bases at V and 6 bases at J, with 12 bases between. CDR3 size: 14 residues. CDR3 sequence reads: CASSHQGTGQPQHF. Written as DNA, the CDR3 is TGTGCCAGCAGCCATCAGGGCACAGGTCAGCCCCAGCATTTT.